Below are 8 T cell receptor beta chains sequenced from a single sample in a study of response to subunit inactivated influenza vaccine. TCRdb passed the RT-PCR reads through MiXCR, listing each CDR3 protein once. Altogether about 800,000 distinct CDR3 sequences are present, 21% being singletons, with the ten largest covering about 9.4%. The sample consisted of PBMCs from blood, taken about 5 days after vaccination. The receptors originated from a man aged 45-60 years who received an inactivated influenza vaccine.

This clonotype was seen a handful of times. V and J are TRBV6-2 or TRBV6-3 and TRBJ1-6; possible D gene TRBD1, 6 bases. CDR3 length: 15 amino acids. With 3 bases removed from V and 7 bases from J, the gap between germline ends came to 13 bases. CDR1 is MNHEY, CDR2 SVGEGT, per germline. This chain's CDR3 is CASSYVGQKNSPLHF. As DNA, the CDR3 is TGTGCCAGCAGTTATGTGGGACAAAAAAATTCACCCCTCCACTTT.

For the CDR3, the DNA is TGTGCCAGCAGCTTGGGGGCAGGGGTGCAGCCCCAGCATTTT. This translates into CASSLGAGVQPQHF. V gene TRBV5-6 combines with J gene TRBJ1-5; D is perhaps TRBD1 (6 bases). CDR3 length: 14 amino acids. The germline V gene encodes CDR1 SGHDT and CDR2 YYEEEE. V shed 0 bases and J shed 7 bases, with 11 bases lying between them.

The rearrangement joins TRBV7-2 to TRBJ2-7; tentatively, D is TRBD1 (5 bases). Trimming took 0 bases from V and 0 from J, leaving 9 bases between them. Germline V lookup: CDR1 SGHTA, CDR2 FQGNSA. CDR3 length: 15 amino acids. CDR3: CASSLADIHSYEQYF. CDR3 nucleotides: TGTGCCAGCAGCTTAGCGGACATCCACTCCTACGAGCAGTACTTC. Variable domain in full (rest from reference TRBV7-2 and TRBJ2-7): GAGVSQSPSNKVTEKGKDVELRCDPISGHTALYWYRQSLGQGLEFLIYFQGNSAPDKSGLPSDRFSAERTGGSVSTLTIQRTQQEDSAVYLCASSLADIHSYEQYFGPGTRLTVT.

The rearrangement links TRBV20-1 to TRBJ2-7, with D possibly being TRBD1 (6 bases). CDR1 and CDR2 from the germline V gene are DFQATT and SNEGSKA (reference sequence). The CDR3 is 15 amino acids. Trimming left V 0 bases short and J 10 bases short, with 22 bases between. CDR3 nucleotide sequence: TGCAGTGCTAGAGATGTGGACCTCCTACAGGGTTCCCAGTACTTC. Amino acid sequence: CSARDVDLLQGSQYF.

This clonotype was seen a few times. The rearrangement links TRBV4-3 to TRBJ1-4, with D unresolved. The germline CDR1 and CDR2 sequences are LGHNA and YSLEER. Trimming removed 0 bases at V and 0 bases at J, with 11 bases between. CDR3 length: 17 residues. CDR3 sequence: CASSQDTLVSTNEKLFF. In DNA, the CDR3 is TGCGCCAGCAGCCAAGACACCTTGGTATCAACTAATGAAAAACTGTTTTTT.

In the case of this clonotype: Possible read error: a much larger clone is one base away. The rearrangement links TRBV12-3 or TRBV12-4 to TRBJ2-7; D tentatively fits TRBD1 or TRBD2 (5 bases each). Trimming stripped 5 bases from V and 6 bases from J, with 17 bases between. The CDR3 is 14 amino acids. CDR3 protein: CASSTTGTRSEQYF. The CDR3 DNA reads TGTGCCAGCAGTACCACCGGGACCCGCTCCGAGCAGTACTTC.

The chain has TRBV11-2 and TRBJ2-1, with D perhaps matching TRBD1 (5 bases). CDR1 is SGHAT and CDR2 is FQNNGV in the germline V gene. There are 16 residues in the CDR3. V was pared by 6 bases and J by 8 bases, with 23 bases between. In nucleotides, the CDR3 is TGTGCCAGCAGGTCGCTGCCGGGCCGAAAGGGGTATGAGCAGTTCTTC. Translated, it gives CASRSLPGRKGYEQFF.

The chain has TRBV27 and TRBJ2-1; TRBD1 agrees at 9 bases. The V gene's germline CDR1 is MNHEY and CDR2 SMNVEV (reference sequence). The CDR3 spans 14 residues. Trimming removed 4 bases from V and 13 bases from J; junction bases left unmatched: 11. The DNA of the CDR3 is TGTGCCAGCAGTTGGGGACAGGGATCTTCTGGCCAGTTCTTC. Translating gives CASSWGQGSSGQFF.